The 28 T cell receptor beta chains below all came from one sample that was sequenced in a study of CD8 T cells in Susac syndrome. Reverse transcription of roughly 0.45 to 1 ug RNA was carried out with random hexamers. TCRdb recomputed calls from the immunoSEQ multiplex PCR reads with MiXCR, one row per CDR3 protein. There are about 240,000 distinct CDR3 sequences in the sample; about 96% occur only once, and about 0.1% lies in the top ten. The specimen sequenced was CD4+ T cells from PBMCs. The source of these receptors is a human donor with Susac syndrome.

The V gene is TRBV5-4, the J gene TRBJ2-5, with 9 bases fitting TRBD2. Germline CDR1 and CDR2: SGHNT and YYREEE (reference sequence). Trimming cost V 3 bases and J 2 bases; bases outside gene matches: 5. The CDR3 is 15 amino acids. The CDR3 sequence is CASSSGTSRQETQYF. In nucleotides, the CDR3 is TGTGCCAGCAGCTCGGGGACTAGCAGACAAGAGACCCAGTACTTC.

The chain combines TRBV4-1 with TRBJ2-5; 7 bases are shared with TRBD2. V lost 7 bases to trimming and J lost 0 bases; unmatched junction nucleotides: 5. The CDR3 runs to 14 residues. Looked up from germline, CDR1 is MGHRA and CDR2 is YSYEKL. The CDR3 loop is CASKGAGYQETQYF. CDR3 in DNA: TGCGCCAGCAAGGGAGCGGGGTACCAAGAGACCCAGTACTTC.

This sequence joins TRBV6-4 and TRBJ2-1, with 7 bases that match TRBD2. CDR3 length equals 13 residues. Germline trimming cut 10 bases from V and 8 bases from J; bases unmatched to any gene: 11. The germline V gene encodes CDR1 MRHNA and CDR2 SNTAGT. CDR3 protein: CATSGIRGDEQFF. In DNA form, the CDR3 reads TGTGCCACAAGCGGGATACGGGGAGATGAGCAGTTCTTC.

V gene TRBV12-3 or TRBV12-4 combines with J gene TRBJ1-2; D is possibly TRBD1 (5 bases). The length of the CDR3 is 15 residues. V was trimmed by 2 bases and J by 3 bases, leaving 13 bases between them. CDR3 nucleotides: TGTGCCAGCAGTTTAACAGGTGTAAGGCACTATGGCTACACCTTC. This gives the protein CASSLTGVRHYGYTF.

The chain uses TRBV29-1 and TRBJ1-4; D perhaps matches TRBD1 (6 bases). V was pared by 1 base and J by 7 bases, with 10 bases between. The CDR3 loop spans 13 amino acids. CDR1 and CDR2 from the germline V gene are SQVTM and ANQGSEA. CDR3 sequence (DNA): TGCAGCGTTGAAGGGCAGGGGAGTGAAAAACTGTTTTTT. Protein: CSVEGQGSEKLFF.

The genes are TRBV10-3 and TRBJ2-5; D ambiguous. Germline V gives CDR1 ENHRY, CDR2 SYGVKD. CDR3 length equals 15 residues. Trimming took off 6 bases at V and 1 base at J, with 15 bases between the two ends. CDR3 coding DNA: TGTGCCATCAGCACGGACGGAGCCCCCCAAGAGACCCAGTACTTC. Its protein product is CAISTDGAPQETQYF.

The CDR3 nucleotides are TGCAGCGTTGATCCCGTTTGGGCCACCTTC. This gives the protein CSVDPVWATF. The V call is TRBV29-1, the J call TRBJ1-2; D remains ambiguous. Germline V gene lookup returns CDR1 SQVTM and CDR2 ANQGSEA. The CDR3 extends over 10 amino acids. Trimming removed 3 bases at V and 13 bases at J, with 12 bases between. The whole variable domain, remainder taken from reference TRBV29-1 and TRBJ1-2, is SAVISQKPSRDICQRGTSLTIQCQVDSQVTMMFWYRQQPGQSLTLIATANQGSEATYESGFVIDKFPISRPNLTFSTLTVSNMSPEDSSIYLCSVDPVWATFGSGTRLTVV.

The V gene is TRBV7-6, the J gene TRBJ2-5, with D possibly being TRBD2 (6 bases). V lost 2 bases and J 5 bases, leaving 9 bases between the germline ends. CDR3 length: 13 amino acids. CDR1 and CDR2 (germline): SGHVS, FNYEAQ. The CDR3, as DNA: TGTGCCAGCAGCTTACCTCGGGAGGAGACCCAGTACTTC. Amino acid sequence: CASSLPREETQYF. Full variable domain (missing parts from reference TRBV7-6 and TRBJ2-5): GAGVSQSPRYKVTKRGQDVALRCDPISGHVSLYWYRQALGQGPEFLTYFNYEAQQDKSGLPNDRFSAERPEGSISTLTIQRTEQRDSAMYRCASSLPREETQYFGPGTRLLVL.

The chain recombines TRBV6-5 with TRBJ1-2, with no clear D. The CDR3 sequence is 14 residues long. The V end was cut by 0 bases, the J end by 8 bases, with 13 bases between. Germline V gene lookup returns CDR1 MNHEY and CDR2 SVGAGI. CDR3 loop: CASSYSPISQGYTF. CDR3 DNA sequence: TGTGCCAGCAGTTACTCACCAATCAGTCAGGGCTACACCTTC.

The chain is built from TRBV13 and TRBJ2-1; 9 nucleotides line up with TRBD2. This CDR3 region has 15 residues. Germline V gene lookup returns CDR1 PRHDT and CDR2 FYEKMQ (reference sequence). Losses at the gene ends were 8 bases for V and 9 bases for J; bases not matched to a gene: 14. The CDR3 DNA sequence: TGTGCCAGCCTCCAGGGGGTAGCGGGAGCGGGTGAGCAGTTCTTC. Amino acid sequence: CASLQGVAGAGEQFF.

The J gene is TRBJ2-3, the V gene TRBV7-9; D call uncertain. The CDR3 has 15 residues. With 1 base removed from V and 3 bases from J, the gap between germline ends came to 11 bases. Germline lookup yields CDR1 SEHNR and CDR2 FQNEAQ (reference sequence). The CDR3 bases are TGTGCCAGCAGCTTAGGACCCGGAGATACAGATACGCAGTATTTT. This translates into CASSLGPGDTDTQYF.

The chain recombines TRBV3-1 with TRBJ1-1, with a weak D call TRBD1 (6 bases). Looked up from germline, CDR1 is LGHDT and CDR2 is YNNKEL (reference sequence). The CDR3 length is 14 residues. The V and J ends lost 3 bases and 8 bases respectively, with 16 bases between them. CDR3 sequence: CASSQGSGGREAFF. The CDR3 nucleotides read TGTGCCAGCAGCCAGGGTTCCGGGGGGCGGGAAGCTTTCTTT. Supplemented by reference TRBV3-1 and TRBJ1-1, the full variable domain reads DTAVSQTPKYLVTQMGNDKSIKCEQNLGHDTMYWYKQDSKKFLKIMFSYNNKELIINETVPNRFSPKSPDKAHLNLHINSLELGDSAVYFCASSQGSGGREAFFGQGTRLTVV.

The chain carries TRBV7-2 and TRBJ1-4; TRBD1 matches at 8 bases. Germline V lookup: CDR1 SGHTA, CDR2 FQGNSA. V gave up 5 bases and J gave up 1 base; unmatched junction bases: 12. The CDR3 runs to 18 residues. CDR3 bases: TGTGCCAGCAGCCTAGGGGCAGGGGGCGCCTTAACTAATGAAAAACTGTTTTTT. The encoded protein is CASSLGAGGALTNEKLFF.

The chain is built from TRBV2 and TRBJ2-3; 7 bases fit TRBD2. Germline assignment: CDR1 SNHLY and CDR2 FYNNEI. The length of the CDR3 is 15 residues. V gave up 4 bases and J gave up 1 base; unmatched junction bases: 5. The CDR3 sequence: CASSGERGRTDTQYF. DNA of the CDR3: TGTGCCAGCAGTGGTGAGCGGGGACGCACAGATACGCAGTATTTT.

The chain combines TRBV23-1 with TRBJ1-2, with D possibly being TRBD1 (5 bases). TRBV23-1 is labeled an ORF, and its function is uncertain. CDR3 length: 16 amino acids. Trimming took off 8 bases at V and 7 bases at J, with 26 bases between the two ends. The CDR3, as DNA: TGCGCCAGCCAAGGGGTGGTGGGAGAGGGTCTATGTGGCTACACCTTC. This gives the protein CASQGVVGEGLCGYTF.

This chain connects TRBV4-1 to TRBJ2-2, with TRBD1 matching 11 bases. Trimming took 3 bases from V and 6 from J; bases not matched to a gene: 6. Germline V gene lookup returns CDR1 MGHRA and CDR2 YSYEKL. The length of the CDR3 is 16 residues. In DNA, the CDR3 is TGCGCCAGCAGCCAGTCGGGACAGGGGGACCCCGGGGAGCTGTTTTTT. This sequence encodes CASSQSGQGDPGELFF.

The J gene is TRBJ2-1, the V gene TRBV20-1; TRBD2 aligns across 15 bases. V trimming: 6 bases; J trimming: 7 bases; junction bases outside the gene matches: 7. Germline CDR1 DFQATT, CDR2 SNEGSKA (reference sequence). The CDR3 spans 15 residues. CDR3 amino acids: CSAGLAGGPTNEQFF. For the CDR3, the DNA is TGCAGTGCCGGACTAGCGGGAGGGCCTACGAATGAGCAGTTCTTC.

This chain links TRBV28 with TRBJ1-2, with 12 positions matching TRBD1. The V gene end was trimmed by 6 bases and the J gene end by 7 bases; junction bases not matched to a gene: 6. Germline V gives CDR1 MDHEN, CDR2 SYDVKM. The CDR3 is 14 residues long. Here the CDR3 DNA reads TGTGCCAGCAGCCTCGGGACAGGGGGCGGTGGCTACACCTTC. Translated: CASSLGTGGGGYTF.

The chain is built from TRBV30 and TRBJ1-2; no clear D. Trimming cost V 0 bases and J 5 bases, with 16 bases left between them. CDR1 GTSNPN and CDR2 SVGIG come from the germline V gene (reference sequence). The CDR3 is made up of 15 amino acids. The CDR3 DNA reads TGTGCCTGGAGTGTACTTCGGGTAGCGCCATATGGCTACACCTTC. Residues: CAWSVLRVAPYGYTF.

The CDR3 reads CASSQGRRRLTDTQYF. The CDR3 DNA follows: TGTGCCAGCAGCCAAGGGAGGAGGAGACTCACAGATACGCAGTATTTT. The chain is built from TRBV14 and TRBJ2-3, with D maybe TRBD2 (5 bases). Germline values: CDR1 SGHDN, CDR2 FVKESK. The V gene lost 1 base and the J gene lost 2 bases, with 13 bases spanning the gap. This CDR3 has 16 residues. The full variable domain, rest sourced from reference TRBV14 and TRBJ2-3, is EAGVTQFPSHSVIEKGQTVTLRCDPISGHDNLYWYRRVMGKEIKFLLHFVKESKQDESGMPNNRFLAERTGGTYSTLKVQPAELEDSGVYFCASSQGRRRLTDTQYFGPGTRLTVL.

The rearrangement joins TRBV9 to TRBJ2-3; maybe TRBD1 (6 bases). V lost 2 bases to trimming and J lost 1 base, with 8 bases between them. The CDR3 is 14 amino acids. The germline gives CDR1 SGDLS, CDR2 YYNGEE. CDR3 sequence: CASSVDRRTDTQYF. CDR3 nucleotide sequence: TGTGCCAGCAGCGTGGACAGACGCACAGATACGCAGTATTTT.

The chain has TRBV5-1 and TRBJ2-1; tentative D call: TRBD1 (5 bases). Germline V lookup: CDR1 SGHRS, CDR2 YFSETQ. Trimming cost V 5 bases and J 1 base, with 10 bases left between them. CDR3 length: 14 amino acids. Written as DNA, the CDR3 is TGCGCCAGCAGTTCAGGGATTTCCTACAATGAGCAGTTCTTC. Protein sequence: CASSSGISYNEQFF.

The chain is built from TRBV20-1 and TRBJ2-3, with TRBD2 identical over 11 bases. The CDR3 has 14 amino acids. Germline CDR1 and CDR2: DFQATT and SNEGSKA (reference sequence). Trimming at V came to 4 bases and at J to 4 bases, leaving 4 bases not matched to a gene. The CDR3 loop reads CSATQLAGADTQYF. The CDR3 DNA is TGCAGTGCTACCCAACTAGCGGGAGCAGATACGCAGTATTTT.

CDR3 amino acids: CSVETTGSTDTQYF. CDR3 sequence (DNA): TGCAGCGTTGAAACGACTGGTAGCACAGATACGCAGTATTTT. J is TRBJ2-3 and V is TRBV29-1; D gene ambiguous. V lost 2 bases, J lost 0 bases, and 9 bases lay in between. The CDR3 totals 14 residues. Germline assignment: CDR1 SQVTM and CDR2 ANQGSEA.

This chain uses TRBV30 with TRBJ2-1, with TRBD2 identical over 10 bases. The CDR3 loop spans 14 amino acids. Trimming at V came to 1 base and at J to 9 bases, leaving 6 bases not matched to a gene. Germline CDR1 GTSNPN, CDR2 SVGIG (reference sequence). The CDR3 loop is CAWSASGLASEQFF. CDR3 sequence (DNA): TGTGCCTGGAGTGCTTCGGGACTAGCGTCTGAGCAGTTCTTC.

The V gene is TRBV9, the J gene TRBJ2-5, with D unclear. Germline V gives CDR1 SGDLS, CDR2 YYNGEE. Trimming stripped 2 bases from V and 5 bases from J, with 10 bases between. The CDR3 covers 13 residues. CDR3 bases: TGTGCCAGCAGCGTCGACCCACGGGAGACCCAGTACTTC. This translates into CASSVDPRETQYF.

The chain couples TRBV2 to TRBJ2-2, with D unclear. This CDR3 contains 16 residues. V was clipped by 4 bases and J by 5 bases, with 17 bases between them. Per the germline V gene, CDR1 is SNHLY and CDR2 is FYNNEI. The CDR3 nucleotides read TGTGCCAGCAGTGGAAACAGAGCTAGGACGACCGGGGAGCTGTTTTTT. It is translated as CASSGNRARTTGELFF.

CDR3 protein: CASRITSGGNSYNEQFF. The CDR3 DNA follows: TGCGCCAGCAGGATCACTAGCGGAGGGAACTCCTACAATGAGCAGTTCTTC. This sequence joins TRBV4-1 and TRBJ2-1, with TRBD2 matching over 8 bases. The germline gives CDR1 MGHRA, CDR2 YSYEKL. V lost 6 bases, J lost 0 bases, and 10 bases stayed unmatched. The CDR3 spans 17 residues.